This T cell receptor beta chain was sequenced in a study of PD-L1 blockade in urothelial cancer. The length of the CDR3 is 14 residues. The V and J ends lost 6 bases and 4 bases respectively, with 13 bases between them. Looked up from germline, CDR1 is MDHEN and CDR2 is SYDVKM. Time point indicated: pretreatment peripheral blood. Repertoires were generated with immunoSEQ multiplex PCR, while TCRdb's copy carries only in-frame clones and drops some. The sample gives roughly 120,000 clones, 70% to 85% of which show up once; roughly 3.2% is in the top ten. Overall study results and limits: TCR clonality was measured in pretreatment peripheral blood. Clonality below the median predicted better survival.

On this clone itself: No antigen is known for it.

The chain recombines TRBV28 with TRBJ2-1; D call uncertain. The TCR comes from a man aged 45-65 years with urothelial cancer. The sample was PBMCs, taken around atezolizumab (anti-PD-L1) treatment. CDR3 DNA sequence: TGTGCCAGCAGCCAACTACCGAAATACAATGAGCAGTTCTTC. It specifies CASSQLPKYNEQFF.